What follows are 27 T cell receptor beta chains derived from one specimen sequenced in a study of shared clonotypes between healthy human individuals. The table came from immunoSEQ multiplex PCR; TCRdb's copy has only in-frame clones and leaves some out. The sample shows approximately 640,000 clones, roughly 91% of them seen only once. Sequenced: memory CD8+ T cells from PBMCs. Regarding subset: CD45RO+ cells pooled with CCR7-negative TemRA cells. The origin of the receptors is a man between 18 and 29 years old in good health. Some clones in this sample may be carry-over from other donors' samples.

The V gene is TRBV5-1, the J gene TRBJ1-4, with TRBD1 matching over 11 bases. The germline V gene has CDR1 SGHRS and CDR2 YFSETQ. V was clipped by 4 bases and J by 7 bases; unmatched bases: 9. CDR3 length equals 16 residues. For the CDR3, the DNA is TGCGCCAGCAGCATTGGGACAGGGGGAGAAGGTGAAAAACTGTTTTTT. This encodes CASSIGTGGEGEKLFF. The variable domain in full, with the rest retrieved from reference TRBV5-1 and TRBJ1-4, is KAGVTQTPRYLIKTRGQQVTLSCSPISGHRSVSWYQQTPGQGLQFLFEYFSETQRNKGNFPGRFSGRQFSNSRSEMNVSTLELGDSALYLCASSIGTGGEGEKLFFGSGTQLSVL.

The sample holds one count of this clone. This chain links TRBV29-1 with TRBJ1-2, with a weak D call TRBD1 (5 bases). Germline V gene data show CDR1 as SQVTM and CDR2 as ANQGSEA. This CDR3 comprises 13 residues. V lost 2 bases and J 4 bases, leaving 11 bases between the germline ends. The CDR3 region is CSVESGQGYGYTF. In nucleotides, the CDR3 is TGCAGCGTTGAAAGCGGCCAGGGCTATGGCTACACCTTC. The full variable domain, in which reference TRBV29-1 and TRBJ1-2 provide the parts outside the CDR3, is SAVISQKPSRDICQRGTSLTIQCQVDSQVTMMFWYRQQPGQSLTLIATANQGSEATYESGFVIDKFPISRPNLTFSTLTVSNMSPEDSSIYLCSVESGQGYGYTFGSGTRLTVV.

Concerning this clone itself: This CDR3 is also generated by other DNA sequences in the sample. The chain links TRBV6-5 to TRBJ2-7; D perhaps matches TRBD2 (5 bases). The CDR3 loop spans 14 amino acids. The germline gives CDR1 MNHEY, CDR2 SVGAGI. V dropped 0 bases and J dropped 3 bases, with 9 bases sitting between them. In DNA, the CDR3 is TGTGCCAGCAGTTACTCCGGGGTTGGCTACGAGCAGTACTTC. This gives the protein CASSYSGVGYEQYF.

The gene calls are TRBV28 and TRBJ1-4; D possibly corresponds to TRBD1 (6 bases). The V gene lost 3 bases and the J gene lost 4 bases, with 21 bases spanning the gap. This CDR3 has 18 residues. Germline assignment: CDR1 MDHEN and CDR2 SYDVKM. CDR3 sequence (DNA): TGTGCCAGCAGTTTCCCCACCATATCAGGGGTGGGTAATGAAAAACTGTTTTTT. Its protein product is CASSFPTISGVGNEKLFF. The entire variable domain, with the rest obtained from reference TRBV28 and TRBJ1-4, is as follows: DVKVTQSSRYLVKRTGEKVFLECVQDMDHENMFWYRQDPGLGLRLIYFSYDVKMKEKGDIPEGYSVSREKKERFSLILESASTNQTSMYLCASSFPTISGVGNEKLFFGSGTQLSVL.

V gene TRBV2 combines with J gene TRBJ2-1; possible D gene TRBD1, 7 bases. Germline CDR1 reads SNHLY; CDR2 reads FYNNEI. V lost 3 bases, J lost 8 bases, and 20 bases lay in between. CDR3 length equals 16 residues. Here the CDR3 reads CASSDPGAGGFDEQFF. DNA of the CDR3: TGTGCCAGCAGTGATCCGGGGGCAGGGGGTTTCGATGAGCAGTTCTTC.

V is TRBV29-1 and J is TRBJ1-1; D is unresolved. The V gene lost 6 bases and the J gene lost 2 bases, with 13 bases spanning the gap. The germline gives CDR1 SQVTM, CDR2 ANQGSEA. This CDR3 region has 13 residues. For the CDR3, the DNA is TGCAGCGTCTGGGATGGCCTAAACACTGAAGCTTTCTTT. Residues: CSVWDGLNTEAFF.

The chain carries TRBV7-8 and TRBJ2-2, with 10 bases aligning to TRBD2. V dropped 5 bases and J dropped 4; count of bases not matched to a gene: 7. Germline V gives CDR1 SGHVS, CDR2 FQNEAQ. This CDR3 region has 16 residues. The CDR3 loop reads CASSPLAGESTGELFF. As DNA, the CDR3 is TGTGCCAGCAGCCCCCTAGCGGGAGAGAGCACCGGGGAGCTGTTTTTT.

The chain's CDR3 is CATEGGSSYNEQFF. For the CDR3, the DNA is TGTGCCACCGAGGGCGGGAGCTCCTACAATGAGCAGTTCTTC. This chain connects TRBV28 to TRBJ2-1, with TRBD2 identical over 7 bases. The CDR3 is made up of 14 amino acids. V was clipped by 10 bases and J by 0 bases; unmatched bases: 6. CDR1 is MDHEN, CDR2 SYDVKM, per germline.

A note on this clone: Other nucleotide sequences from this sample produce the same CDR3. The J gene is TRBJ2-7, the V gene TRBV27, with 7 nucleotides matching TRBD2. Trimming removed 5 bases from V and 0 bases from J; junction bases left unmatched: 10. Germline loops: CDR1 MNHEY, CDR2 SMNVEV (reference sequence). This CDR3 comprises 16 residues. In DNA form, the CDR3 reads TGTGCCAGCAGTCCTTCGGCCGGGGAGGGCTCCTACGAGCAGTACTTC. It specifies CASSPSAGEGSYEQYF.

This clone was seen a few times. The CDR3 spells CAWSVYRANTEAFF. The DNA for the CDR3 is TGTGCCTGGAGTGTGTACAGGGCGAACACTGAAGCTTTCTTT. This chain connects TRBV30 to TRBJ1-1; the D gene is possibly TRBD1 (6 bases). Germline V gene sequence: CDR1 GTSNPN, CDR2 SVGIG (reference sequence). Trimming shortened V by 0 bases and J by 1 base, and 9 bases separated the two germline ends. CDR3 size: 14 residues.

The V and J genes are TRBV11-2 and TRBJ2-3, with D possibly being TRBD2 (6 bases). Trimming cost V 0 bases and J 6 bases, with 7 bases left between them. Germline values: CDR1 SGHAT, CDR2 FQNNGV. The CDR3 runs to 13 residues. The CDR3 reads CASSLEAGDTQYF. The DNA for the CDR3 is TGTGCCAGCAGCTTAGAGGCGGGGGATACGCAGTATTTT.

The chain has TRBV29-1 and TRBJ2-1; no clear D gene. CDR1 is SQVTM and CDR2 is ANQGSEA in the germline V gene. This CDR3 contains 13 residues. Trimming took off 4 bases at V and 6 bases at J, with 13 bases between the two ends. CDR3 bases: TGCAGCGTTGGACCCGGATCTTTCAATGAGCAGTTCTTC. Amino acids: CSVGPGSFNEQFF.

The chain combines TRBV21-1 with TRBJ1-5; the D call of TRBD1 is as the table states it, not checked on the DNA. TRBV21-1 is a recognized pseudogene. The CDR3 is 18 amino acids. The CDR3 sequence is CASSNFGPTGGPNQPQHF. CDR3 coding DNA: TGTGCCAGCAGCAACTTTGGGCCTACAGGGGGCCCAAATCAGCCCCAGCATTTT.

The J gene is TRBJ1-2, the V gene TRBV11-1; 10 bases line up with TRBD1. Trimming removed 5 bases from V and 6 bases from J; junction bases left unmatched: 9. This CDR3 is 15 amino acids long. Germline CDR1 reads SGHAT; CDR2 reads FQDESV (reference sequence). The CDR3 coding sequence is TGTGCCAGCAGCCCCCGGGACAGGGGAGTGAATGGCTACACCTTC. Its protein is CASSPRDRGVNGYTF.

V usage is TRBV27 and J usage is TRBJ2-3; D not certain. The CDR3 length is 16 residues. V was trimmed by 3 bases and J by 3 bases, leaving 16 bases between them. From germline, CDR1 is MNHEY and CDR2 SMNVEV (reference sequence). CDR3 protein: CASSFHRAVVTDTQYF. In nucleotides, the CDR3 is TGTGCCAGCAGTTTCCATAGGGCGGTTGTGACAGATACGCAGTATTTT.

This clone was detected a few times. The chain combines TRBV9 with TRBJ2-3, with D hard to call. V lost 0 bases to trimming and J lost 1 base, with 9 bases between them. CDR1 is SGDLS, CDR2 YYNGEE, per germline. This CDR3 is built from 15 residues. The CDR3 reads CASSVDGGRTDTQYF. Here the CDR3 DNA reads TGTGCCAGCAGCGTAGATGGCGGACGCACAGATACGCAGTATTTT.

This chain joins TRBV30 and TRBJ2-5; D remains unclear. The DNA end favors TRBJ2-7, so the J call may be wrong. The germline CDR1 and CDR2 sequences are GTSNPN and SVGIG (reference sequence). The CDR3 consists of 12 residues. CDR3 sequence (DNA): TGTGCCTGGAGTGCCCGACTTGGCGAGCAGTACTTC. This sequence encodes CAWSARLGEQYF.

Comments on this clone: The same CDR3 can be traced to other DNA sequences in this sample. The gene calls are TRBV27 and TRBJ1-2; D call uncertain. The CDR3 is 9 residues long. Deletions cut 11 bases from V and 8 bases from J, with 9 bases between. Germline assignment: CDR1 MNHEY and CDR2 SMNVEV (reference sequence). CDR3 DNA: TGTGCCGCCGGATACGGCTACACCTTC. This codes for CAAGYGYTF.

The chain employs TRBV7-8 and TRBJ1-2; D ambiguous. The germline CDR1 and CDR2 sequences are SGHVS and FQNEAQ. The CDR3 covers 13 residues. V lost 5 bases to trimming and J lost 5 bases, with 12 bases between them. The chain's CDR3 is CASSTSSPYGYTF. The CDR3, as DNA: TGTGCCAGCAGCACAAGCTCCCCGTATGGCTACACCTTC.

The chain joins TRBV6-5 to TRBJ2-7; D is ambiguous. Trimming removed 2 bases from V and 2 bases from J, with 7 bases in between. The CDR3 extends over 13 amino acids. From germline, CDR1 is MNHEY and CDR2 SVGAGI. CDR3 amino acids: CASSYGRPYEQYF. For the CDR3, the DNA is TGTGCCAGCAGTTACGGACGGCCCTACGAGCAGTACTTC.

The chain couples TRBV6-6 to TRBJ2-1; a possible D gene is TRBD2 (6 bases). CDR1 is MNHNY and CDR2 is SVGAGI in the germline V gene (reference sequence). CDR3 length: 15 residues. V was pared by 2 bases and J by 0 bases, with 8 bases between. CDR3 coding DNA: TGTGCCAGCAGTTACCCTAGCGACTCCTACAATGAGCAGTTCTTC. It yields the protein CASSYPSDSYNEQFF.

This rearrangement joins TRBV7-8 to TRBJ2-1, with D tentatively TRBD1 (5 bases). CDR1 and CDR2 (germline): SGHVS, FQNEAQ. The CDR3 consists of 13 residues. Trimming removed 3 bases at V and 5 bases at J, with 8 bases between. The CDR3 spells CASSFGANNEQFF. CDR3 nucleotide sequence: TGTGCCAGCAGCTTTGGGGCCAACAATGAGCAGTTCTTC.

The chain combines TRBV9 with TRBJ2-1, with D perhaps matching TRBD1 (5 bases). V lost 2 bases to trimming and J lost 5 bases, with 14 bases between them. The CDR3 loop spans 15 amino acids. The germline CDR1 and CDR2 sequences are SGDLS and YYNGEE. In nucleotides, the CDR3 is TGTGCCAGCAGCGTTTCAGGGATCCTCCACAATGAGCAGTTCTTC. It translates to CASSVSGILHNEQFF.

The V and J genes are TRBV4-1 and TRBJ2-5, with 7 bases lining up with TRBD1. The J call may be in error: the DNA end matches TRBJ2-7 better. The germline V gene has CDR1 MGHRA and CDR2 YSYEKL. The CDR3 length is 13 residues. As DNA, the CDR3 is TGCGCCAGCAGCCCAACAGGGGTGTACGAGCAGTACTTC. It codes for CASSPTGVYEQYF.

The rearrangement joins TRBV9 to TRBJ1-1; the match to TRBD1 covers 10 bases. Unmatched junction bases numbered 11, after V lost 3 bases and J lost 6 bases. CDR3 size: 16 residues. The germline V gene has CDR1 SGDLS and CDR2 YYNGEE. This chain's CDR3 is CASSDPGDRGIAEAFF. For the CDR3, the DNA is TGTGCCAGCAGCGACCCCGGGGACAGGGGAATAGCTGAAGCTTTCTTT.

V is TRBV5-1 and J is TRBJ1-6; TRBD1 matches at 8 bases. The CDR3 sequence is 15 residues long. The germline CDR1 and CDR2 sequences are SGHRS and YFSETQ. J lost 7 bases, V lost 4 bases, and 7 bases had no gene match. The CDR3: CASSADRADNSPLHF. In nucleotides, the CDR3 is TGCGCCAGCAGCGCGGACAGGGCCGACAATTCACCCCTCCACTTT.

V usage is TRBV19 and J usage is TRBJ2-7; unclear D gene. The CDR3 sequence is 12 residues long. Trimming took off 3 bases at V and 5 bases at J, with 8 bases between the two ends. The germline CDR1 and CDR2 sequences are LNHDA and SQIVND (reference sequence). CDR3: CASSIPPDEQYF. The CDR3 DNA is TGTGCCAGTAGTATCCCCCCGGACGAGCAGTACTTC.